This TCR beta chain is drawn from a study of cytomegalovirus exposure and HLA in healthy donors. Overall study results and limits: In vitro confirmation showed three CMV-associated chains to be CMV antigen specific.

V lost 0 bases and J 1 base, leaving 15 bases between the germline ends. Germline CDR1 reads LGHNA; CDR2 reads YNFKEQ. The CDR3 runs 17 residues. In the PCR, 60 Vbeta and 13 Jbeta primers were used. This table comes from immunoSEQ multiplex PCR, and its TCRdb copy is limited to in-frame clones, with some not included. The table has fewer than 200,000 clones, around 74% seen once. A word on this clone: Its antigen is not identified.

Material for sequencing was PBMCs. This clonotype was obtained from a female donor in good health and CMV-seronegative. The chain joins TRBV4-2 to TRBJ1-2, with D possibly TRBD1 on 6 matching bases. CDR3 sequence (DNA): TGTGCCAGCAGCCAAGAAAGGGCAGGGGCCCTTAACTATGGCTACACCTTC. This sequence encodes CASSQERAGALNYGYTF.